The 17 T cell receptor beta chains below all came from one sample that was sequenced in a study of blood T cell repertoires in COVID-19. Assay used: immunoSEQ multiplex PCR; TCRdb lists only in-frame clones, some missing. This sample has just over 300,000 clones; 65% to 90% occur once, and the top ten carry around 4.6%. Sequencing was done on a sample of PBMCs or T cells enriched from blood (not recorded which). These receptors were taken from a man between 25 and 39 years old who had recovered from COVID-19.

The rearrangement joins TRBV4-1 to TRBJ2-5; TRBD2 agrees at 7 bases. V lost 1 base, J lost 2 bases, and 4 bases stayed unmatched. In germline, CDR1 is MGHRA, CDR2 YSYEKL. This CDR3 has 15 residues. As DNA, the CDR3 is TGCGCCAGCAGCCAAGCACCGGGACTACAAGAGACCCAGTACTTC. Residues: CASSQAPGLQETQYF.

This clone was picked up one time. The chain joins TRBV27 to TRBJ2-7; TRBD1 agrees at 7 bases. With V trimmed by 6 bases and J by 0 bases, 5 bases remained unmatched. The germline CDR1 and CDR2 sequences are MNHEY and SMNVEV (reference sequence). CDR3 size: 14 residues. CDR3 in amino acids: CASREDRASYEQYF. The CDR3 DNA reads TGTGCCAGCAGGGAAGACAGGGCCTCCTACGAGCAGTACTTC.

With regard to this clone: A junction end diverges from the germline sequence, so it may reflect a read error. The V call is TRBV7-7, the J call TRBJ2-5, with D possibly being TRBD2 (6 bases). The CDR3 has 14 amino acids. The germline V gene encodes CDR1 SSHAT and CDR2 FNYEAQ (reference sequence). CDR3 nucleotides: TGTGCTAGCAGCTTAGTCCCCGGGAGAGAGACCCAGTACTTC. Amino acids: CASSLVPGRETQYF.

The chain combines TRBV19 with TRBJ2-7; D might be TRBD2 (5 bases). CDR1 and CDR2 from the germline V gene are LNHDA and SQIVND (reference sequence). This CDR3 is built from 15 residues. The germline V and J ends were trimmed by 3 bases and 0 bases, with 12 bases remaining between them. The CDR3 region is CASSIPSGSSYEQYF. The CDR3 nucleotides are TGTGCCAGTAGTATCCCCTCGGGGAGCTCCTACGAGCAGTACTTC.

This chain connects TRBV24-1 to TRBJ1-4; tentative D call: TRBD1 (6 bases). Between the trimmed V and J ends, which lost 6 bases and 4 bases, there was a span of 11 bases. CDR3 length: 14 residues. The germline gives CDR1 KGHDR, CDR2 SFDVKD. The CDR3 sequence: CATSRAGDNEKLFF. DNA for the CDR3: TGTGCCACCAGTCGGGCAGGGGATAATGAAAAACTGTTTTTT.

CDR3 region: CASSPGFYEQYF. CDR3 sequence (DNA): TGTGCCAGCAGCCCCGGGTTTTACGAGCAGTACTTC. This sequence joins TRBV7-8 and TRBJ2-7; D unresolved. V was clipped by 5 bases and J by 4 bases, with 9 bases between them. The germline gives CDR1 SGHVS, CDR2 FQNEAQ. The CDR3 spans 12 residues.

V and J are TRBV12-5 and TRBJ2-7; D is perhaps TRBD2 (5 bases). The germline gives CDR1 LGHNT, CDR2 FRNRAP. This CDR3 comprises 13 residues. Between the trimmed V and J ends, which lost 1 base and 6 bases, there was a span of 10 bases. CDR3 region: CASGLAGTGEQYF. The DNA for the CDR3 is TGTGCTAGTGGTTTGGCGGGAACGGGCGAGCAGTACTTC.

The J gene is TRBJ2-7, the V gene TRBV5-1, with 7 bases fitting TRBD1. The V gene's germline CDR1 is SGHRS and CDR2 YFSETQ. The CDR3 extends over 16 amino acids. V was pared by 0 bases and J by 3 bases, with 9 bases of the junction left unmatched. The CDR3 nucleotides are TGCGCCAGCAGCTTGGCCGGACAGGTACGCCTCTACGAGCAGTACTTC. Protein product: CASSLAGQVRLYEQYF.

The V gene is TRBV10-2, the J gene TRBJ1-4, with TRBD1 as a possible D gene (5 bases). Looked up from germline, CDR1 is WSHSY and CDR2 is SAAADI. The CDR3 consists of 14 residues. Trimming left V 9 bases short and J 6 bases short, with 17 bases between. Here the CDR3 DNA reads TGCGCCAGTAGGAGGGTAGGGACTGATGAAAAACTGTTTTTT. Amino acid sequence: CASRRVGTDEKLFF.

This chain connects TRBV5-4 to TRBJ1-1; D ambiguous. Germline CDR1 and CDR2: SGHNT and YYREEE (reference sequence). This CDR3 is built from 15 residues. Trimming left V 1 base short and J 1 base short, with 11 bases between. CDR3 in DNA: TGTGCCAGCAGCTTGATTCGGAGAACGAACACTGAAGCTTTCTTT. It codes for CASSLIRRTNTEAFF. Filled out from reference TRBV5-4 and TRBJ1-1, the complete variable domain reads ETGVTQSPTHLIKTRGQQVTLRCSSQSGHNTVSWYQQALGQGPQFIFQYYREEENGRGNFPPRFSGLQFPNYSSELNVNALELDDSALYLCASSLIRRTNTEAFFGQGTRLTVV.

This clone was seen only a few times. The chain couples TRBV3-1 (or the pseudogene TRBV3-2) to TRBJ1-3, with no clear D. The germline V gene encodes CDR1 LGHDT and CDR2 YNNKEL (reference sequence). The CDR3 sequence is 14 residues long. Trimming left V 5 bases short and J 0 bases short, with 8 bases between. This CDR3 reads CASSGESSGNTIYF. The CDR3 nucleotides are TGTGCCAGCAGCGGGGAGAGCTCTGGAAACACCATATATTTT.

The chain carries TRBV19 and TRBJ1-6; 7 positions match TRBD1. V shed 9 bases and J 10 bases; nucleotides not matched to a gene: 15. Germline V CDR1 and CDR2: LNHDA, SQIVND (reference sequence). The CDR3 extends over 15 amino acids. The CDR3: CASRPPQGNQSPLHF. CDR3 bases: TGTGCCAGCCGGCCCCCACAGGGGAATCAATCACCCCTCCACTTT.

This chain joins TRBV4-1 and TRBJ1-5; tentatively, D is TRBD1 (6 bases). There are 17 residues in the CDR3. V was clipped by 5 bases and J by 7 bases, with 24 bases between them. Per the germline V gene, CDR1 is MGHRA and CDR2 is YSYEKL. The CDR3 region is CASSESGGRRVSQPQHF. CDR3 nucleotide sequence: TGCGCCAGCAGCGAAAGCGGGGGGCGACGAGTTTCGCAGCCCCAGCATTTT.

Concerning this clone: The sample has other DNA sequences that encode this CDR3 too. V gene TRBV5-1 combines with J gene TRBJ1-1, with 7 bases that match TRBD1. The CDR3 runs to 15 residues. V dropped 0 bases and J dropped 2; count of bases not matched to a gene: 4. Looked up from germline, CDR1 is SGHRS and CDR2 is YFSETQ. For the CDR3, the DNA is TGCGCCAGCAGCTTGGCGGGACAGCCCAACACTGAAGCTTTCTTT. Residues: CASSLAGQPNTEAFF.

The chain carries TRBV25-1 and TRBJ1-1; D unresolved. V dropped 5 bases and J dropped 1 base, with 11 bases sitting between them. Per germline, CDR1 MGHDK and CDR2 SYGVNS. The CDR3 covers 14 residues. The CDR3 DNA sequence: TGTGCCAGCAGTCTCGAGGGATCGAACACTGAAGCTTTCTTT. This gives the protein CASSLEGSNTEAFF.

The rearrangement uses TRBV10-1 and TRBJ2-3; 8 bases line up with TRBD1. Germline values: CDR1 WNHNN, CDR2 SYGVQD (reference sequence). The CDR3 spans 15 residues. J lost 4 bases, V lost 2 bases, and 5 bases had no gene match. As DNA, the CDR3 is TGCGCCAGCAGTGAGAGACAGGGGCGCCCAGATACGCAGTATTTT. Residues: CASSERQGRPDTQYF.

This clone was observed once. This chain joins TRBV3-1 (or the pseudogene TRBV3-2) and TRBJ1-5; maybe TRBD1 (6 bases). The V end was cut by 6 bases, the J end by 4 bases, with 13 bases between. The CDR3 is 14 amino acids. In germline, CDR1 is LGHDT, CDR2 YNNKEL (reference sequence). CDR3 coding DNA: TGTGCCAGCAGTCGCGGACAGACTAATCAGCCCCAGCATTTT. This translates into CASSRGQTNQPQHF.